This T cell receptor beta chain appears in the sequencing data of a study of blood T cells in healthy people across ages. This clonotype came up a few times. The CDR3 consists of 13 residues. V lost 0 bases to trimming and J lost 6 bases, with 12 bases between them. CDR1 and CDR2 from the germline V gene are DFQATT and SNEGSKA (reference sequence). Sample-barcoded 5' priming and a J-beta primer mix drove a second PCR of roughly 7 to 11 cycles. MiXCR was run by TCRdb on the 5' RACE reads, yielding one entry per CDR3 protein. The table includes about 800,000 distinct CDR3 sequences, 20% to 30% detected once. This sample was also put to use in a study of T cells of mothers and their children.

This chain links TRBV20-1 with TRBJ2-7; D uncertain. The sequence was collected from a boy younger than 18 in good health. The specimen was blood. CDR3: CSARDPLSLEQYF. CDR3 nucleotides: TGCAGTGCTAGAGACCCCCTCAGTCTCGAGCAGTACTTC.